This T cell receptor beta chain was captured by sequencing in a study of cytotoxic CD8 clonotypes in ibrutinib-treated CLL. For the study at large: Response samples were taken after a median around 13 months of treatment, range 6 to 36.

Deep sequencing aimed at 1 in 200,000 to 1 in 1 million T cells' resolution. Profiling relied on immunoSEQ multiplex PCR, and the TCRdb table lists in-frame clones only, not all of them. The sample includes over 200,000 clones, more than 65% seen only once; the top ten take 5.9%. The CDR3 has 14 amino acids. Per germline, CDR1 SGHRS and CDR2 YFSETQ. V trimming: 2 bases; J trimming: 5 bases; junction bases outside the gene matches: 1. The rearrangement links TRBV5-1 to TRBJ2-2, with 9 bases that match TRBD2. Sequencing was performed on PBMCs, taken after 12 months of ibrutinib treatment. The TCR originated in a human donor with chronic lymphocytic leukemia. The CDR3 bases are TGCGCCAGCAGCTTACTAGCGGGTACCGGGGAGCTGTTTTTT. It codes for CASSLLAGTGELFF.